The 22 T cell receptor beta chains given below trace back to one sample, sequenced in a study of OX40 agonist ivuxolimab in advanced cancers. The method was immunoSEQ multiplex PCR; TCRdb's version includes in-frame clones alone and lacks a portion of them. The table includes over 55,000 clones, more than 80% detected once. The source was CD4+ or CD8+ T cells sorted from blood, collected in a trial of the OX40 agonist ivuxolimab. The receptors here all came from an adult with an advanced solid tumor such as melanoma, head and neck, liver or kidney cancer.

This chain links TRBV10-1 with TRBJ1-4, with TRBD1 as a possible D gene (5 bases). CDR1 WNHNN and CDR2 SYGVQD come from the germline V gene (reference sequence). This CDR3 is 15 amino acids long. V dropped 0 bases and J dropped 6 bases, with 11 bases sitting between them. CDR3 in amino acids: CASSESSGAHEKLFF. DNA of the CDR3: TGCGCCAGCAGTGAGTCTTCCGGGGCCCATGAAAAACTGTTTTTT.

The rearrangement uses TRBV5-1 and TRBJ2-5; no definite D call. The CDR3 runs to 11 residues. Germline CDR1 and CDR2: SGHRS and YFSETQ. V shed 2 bases and J shed 1 base, with 0 bases lying between them. The CDR3 bases are TGCGCCAGCAGCTTCCAAGAGACCCAGTACTTC. The encoded protein is CASSFQETQYF.

V gene TRBV6-5 combines with J gene TRBJ1-1; D gene uncertain. Trimming took off 0 bases at V and 0 bases at J, with 5 bases between the two ends. The germline gives CDR1 MNHEY, CDR2 SVGAGI. This CDR3 has 14 residues. CDR3: CASSYSGVNTEAFF. CDR3 DNA: TGTGCCAGCAGTTACTCGGGAGTGAACACTGAAGCTTTCTTT.

The rearrangement joins TRBV6-1 to TRBJ1-1; D unclear. The CDR3 length is 13 residues. V lost 5 bases, J lost 4 bases, and 11 bases lay in between. The germline CDR1 and CDR2 sequences are MNHNS and SASEGT. CDR3 amino acids: CASSSISFTEAFF. The CDR3 coding sequence is TGTGCCAGCAGTTCAATTTCTTTCACTGAAGCTTTCTTT.

This chain links TRBV2 with TRBJ2-1; D is ambiguous. The CDR3 covers 16 residues. V was clipped by 2 bases and J by 6 bases, with 17 bases between them. Germline CDR1 and CDR2: SNHLY and FYNNEI. As DNA, the CDR3 is TGTGCCAGCAGTGAAACGTCACTTATAAAGGCCAATGAGCAGTTCTTC. Translation gives CASSETSLIKANEQFF.

The chain couples TRBV5-1 to TRBJ2-7; TRBD2 matches 13 bases. Germline V lookup: CDR1 SGHRS, CDR2 YFSETQ. The V and J ends lost 4 bases and 5 bases, in that order; junction bases with no gene match: 3. The CDR3 loop spans 14 amino acids. Written as DNA, the CDR3 is TGCGCCAGCAGCGGGGGACTAGCGGGGAACGAGCAGTACTTC. The encoded protein is CASSGGLAGNEQYF.

This sequence joins TRBV10-3 and TRBJ2-1, with TRBD2 identical over 7 bases. CDR1 is ENHRY, CDR2 SYGVKD, per germline. The CDR3 length is 12 residues. J lost 7 bases, V lost 7 bases, and 4 bases had no gene match. The CDR3 is CAIKGGRNEQFF. The CDR3, as DNA: TGTGCCATCAAGGGCGGGAGAAATGAGCAGTTCTTC.

This chain uses TRBV2 with TRBJ2-1, with D possibly matching TRBD1 (6 bases). CDR3 length: 13 residues. With 2 bases removed from V and 4 bases from J, the gap between germline ends came to 6 bases. From germline, CDR1 is SNHLY and CDR2 FYNNEI. CDR3 residues: CASSEQGYNEQFF. CDR3 coding DNA: TGTGCCAGCAGTGAACAGGGGTACAATGAGCAGTTCTTC.

In DNA, the CDR3 is TGTGCCAGCAGTGATTACGAGCAGTACTTC. Residues: CASSDYEQYF. The rearrangement joins TRBV6-4 to TRBJ2-7; no firm D call. The CDR3 extends over 10 amino acids. Trimming shortened V by 3 bases and J by 4 bases, and 1 base separated the two germline ends. From germline, CDR1 is MRHNA and CDR2 SNTAGT.

V and J are TRBV30 and TRBJ2-7; D is ambiguous. The V gene's germline CDR1 is GTSNPN and CDR2 SVGIG (reference sequence). V lost 0 bases and J lost 0, with 12 bases in between. This CDR3 region has 15 residues. The CDR3: CAWSVRPLSSYEQYF. The DNA of the CDR3 is TGTGCCTGGAGTGTTAGACCATTAAGCTCCTACGAGCAGTACTTC.

The rearrangement uses TRBV27 and TRBJ1-5; tentative D call: TRBD1 (5 bases). There are 15 residues in the CDR3. Looked up from germline, CDR1 is MNHEY and CDR2 is SMNVEV (reference sequence). V shed 0 bases and J shed 1 base, with 7 bases lying between them. In DNA form, the CDR3 reads TGTGCCAGCAGTTTATCACGACAGAGCAATCAGCCCCAGCATTTT. It specifies CASSLSRQSNQPQHF.

This clone was detected once. The rearrangement links TRBV19 to TRBJ1-6; TRBD1 agrees at 7 bases. In germline, CDR1 is LNHDA, CDR2 SQIVND (reference sequence). V dropped 8 bases and J dropped 8; count of bases not matched to a gene: 6. CDR3 length: 13 amino acids. CDR3 region: CASRDSLDSPLHF. The CDR3 nucleotides are TGTGCCAGTCGGGACAGTTTGGATTCACCCCTCCACTTT.

This chain's CDR3 is CASSLRLESTDTQYF. The CDR3 DNA is TGTGCCAGCAGCTTACGACTAGAGAGCACAGATACGCAGTATTTT. The chain uses TRBV11-2 and TRBJ2-3; tentatively, D is TRBD2 (6 bases). V was shortened by 2 bases and J by 0 bases, with 9 bases between the two germline ends. This CDR3 spans 15 amino acids. Germline CDR1 reads SGHAT; CDR2 reads FQNNGV.

The chain employs TRBV20-1 and TRBJ2-5, with D perhaps TRBD1 (5 bases). V lost 7 bases, J lost 7 bases, and 13 bases lay in between. Germline V gene sequence: CDR1 DFQATT, CDR2 SNEGSKA (reference sequence). The CDR3 length is 11 residues. The CDR3 sequence: CSGTTDLTQYF. For the CDR3, the DNA is TGCAGTGGCACGACAGACCTGACCCAGTACTTC.

V gene TRBV7-2 combines with J gene TRBJ2-7; D gene uncertain. Germline loops: CDR1 SGHTA, CDR2 FQGNSA. The CDR3 is 14 amino acids. Trimming removed 5 bases at V and 2 bases at J, with 13 bases between. The CDR3 coding sequence is TGTGCCAGCAGCCCCCCCAGCCGCCCCTACGAGCAGTACTTC. Its protein is CASSPPSRPYEQYF.

This clone appeared once. The rearrangement uses TRBV7-8 and TRBJ1-4; D is possibly TRBD1 (5 bases). Germline V gene data show CDR1 as SGHVS and CDR2 as FQNEAQ. This CDR3 is 16 amino acids long. Trimming took 4 bases from V and 0 from J, leaving 12 bases between them. CDR3 protein: CASSSGASSTNEKLFF. The DNA of the CDR3 is TGTGCCAGCAGCTCCGGGGCCTCCTCAACTAATGAAAAACTGTTTTTT.

This chain uses TRBV11-3 with TRBJ2-1, with 8 bases identical to TRBD1. The CDR3 covers 17 residues. V trimming: 1 base; J trimming: 4 bases; junction bases outside the gene matches: 9. From germline, CDR1 is SGHNT and CDR2 YENEEA. CDR3 coding DNA: TGTGCCAGCAGCTTAGTTCCTCGGACAGGGAAGTACAATGAGCAGTTCTTC. Translation gives CASSLVPRTGKYNEQFF.

This clone has only one observation. This chain links TRBV5-1 with TRBJ2-7; D ambiguous. V lost 7 bases and J 3 bases, leaving 8 bases between the germline ends. Germline V CDR1 and CDR2: SGHRS, YFSETQ. The CDR3 is 11 residues long. DNA for the CDR3: TGCGCCAGCTCATCCGACTACGAGCAGTACTTC. It yields the protein CASSSDYEQYF.

The chain couples TRBV7-2 to TRBJ2-3; 7 nucleotides align to TRBD2. The V and J ends lost 1 base and 4 bases, in that order; junction bases with no gene match: 2. The CDR3 spans 14 residues. The germline V gene encodes CDR1 SGHTA and CDR2 FQGNSA. The CDR3 reads CASSLGLAADTQYF. The CDR3 nucleotides read TGTGCCAGCAGCTTAGGGCTAGCGGCAGATACGCAGTATTTT.

This rearrangement joins TRBV25-1 to TRBJ1-6, with TRBD1 as a possible D gene (5 bases). This CDR3 has 16 residues. V was shortened by 0 bases and J by 7 bases, with 13 bases between the two germline ends. From germline, CDR1 is MGHDK and CDR2 SYGVNS. The CDR3 loop is CASSEYLPGRNSPLHF. The CDR3 DNA follows: TGTGCCAGCAGTGAATATTTGCCGGGACGGAATTCACCCCTCCACTTT.

The chain employs TRBV9 and TRBJ1-1; D is undetermined. Germline CDR1 is SGDLS and CDR2 is YYNGEE. CDR3 length equals 17 residues. Trimming shortened V by 1 base and J by 4 bases, and 20 bases separated the two germline ends. This CDR3 reads CASSVRDGRLTGTEAFF. The CDR3 bases are TGTGCCAGCAGCGTACGAGACGGGCGGCTTACTGGCACTGAAGCTTTCTTT.

This chain joins TRBV11-2 and TRBJ2-5, with 7 bases that match TRBD2. The CDR3 runs 14 residues. Germline CDR1 is SGHAT and CDR2 is FQNNGV. V lost 3 bases and J lost 4; bases outside the gene matches: 5. CDR3 loop: CASSLGGVGETQYF. The DNA for the CDR3 is TGTGCCAGCAGCTTGGGGGGGGTTGGAGAGACCCAGTACTTC.